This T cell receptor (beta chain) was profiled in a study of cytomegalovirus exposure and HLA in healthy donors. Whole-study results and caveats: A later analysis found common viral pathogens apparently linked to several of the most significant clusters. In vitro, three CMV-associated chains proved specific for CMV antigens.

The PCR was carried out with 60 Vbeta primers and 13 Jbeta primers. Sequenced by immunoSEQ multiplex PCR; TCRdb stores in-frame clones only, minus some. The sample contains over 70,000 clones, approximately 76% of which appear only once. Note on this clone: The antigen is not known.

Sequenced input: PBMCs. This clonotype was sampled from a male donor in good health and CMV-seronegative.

CDR3 in DNA: TGTGCCAGCATGAGGGACTACGAGCAGTACTTC. It translates to CASMRDYEQYF. This rearrangement joins TRBV7-9 to TRBJ2-5; D possibly corresponds to TRBD2 (5 bases). The end of the DNA is better explained by TRBJ2-7, so the J call may be wrong. CDR1 and CDR2 (germline): SEHNR, FQNEAQ (reference sequence). This CDR3 is 11 amino acids long.